This T cell receptor beta chain is drawn from a study of control samples from healthy donors and cancer patients (dated by TCRdb to about 2020). On this clone: Its antigen target is currently unknown. No much larger clonotype is one base removed from it; base qualities were not supplied.

The receptor library was made with the immunoSEQ multiplex PCR assay. TCRdb provides this immuneACCESS table in a form limited to in-frame rearrangements. Some clones are lacking; in checked studies, under half of them reflect an unresolved V gene, and why the rest are absent is not known. This sample comprises fewer than 85,000 clones, roughly 90% of them detected only once. Clones ranked in the top ten supply roughly 6.9% of the sample. Inclusive of the bounding cysteine and phenylalanine, the CDR3 is 15 residues long. Only CDR3 DNA is held: 45 bases, read in frame from base 1. Trimmed from V: 4 bases; trimmed from J: 0 bases; junction bases lacking a gene match: 4. CDR1 and CDR2 are read off the germline V gene (reference sequence) as LGHDT and YNNKEL.

The chain was built from TRBV3-1 (or the pseudogene TRBV3-2) and TRBJ2-3; TRBD2 agrees with 7 junctional bases. This sequence was found in a man between 50 and 59 years old in good health. Sequencing was carried out using blood. The nucleotides read TGTGCCAGCAGCCTTGGGGGGGGGAGCACAGATACGCAGTATTTT. The resulting protein is CASSLGGGSTDTQYF.